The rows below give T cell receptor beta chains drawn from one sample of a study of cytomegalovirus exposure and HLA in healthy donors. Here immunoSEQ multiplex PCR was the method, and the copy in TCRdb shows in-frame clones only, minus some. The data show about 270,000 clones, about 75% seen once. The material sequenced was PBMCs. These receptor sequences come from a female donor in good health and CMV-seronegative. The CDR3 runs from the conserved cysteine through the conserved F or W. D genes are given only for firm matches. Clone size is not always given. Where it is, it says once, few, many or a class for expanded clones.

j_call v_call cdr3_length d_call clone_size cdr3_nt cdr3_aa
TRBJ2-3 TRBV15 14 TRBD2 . TGTGCCACCAGCGCAGCGGGAGTGGGAGATACGCAGTATTTT CATSAAGVGDTQYF
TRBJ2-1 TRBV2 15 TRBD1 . TGTGCCAGCAGTGAGGGGGCCGGGACAGGGGATGAGCAGTTCTTC CASSEGAGTGDEQFF
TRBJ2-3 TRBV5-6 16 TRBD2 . TGTGCCAGCAGCTTGGTGGGTAGCGGGAGGGCAGATACGCAGTATTTT CASSLVGSGRADTQYF
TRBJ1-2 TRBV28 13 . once TGTGCCAGCAGGGGGCGACGGTTCTATGGCTACACCTTC CASRGRRFYGYTF
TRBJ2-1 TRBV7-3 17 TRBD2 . TGTGCCAGCAGCCCGATCCTGACTGGCGGGAGTATAAATGAGCAGTTCTTC CASSPILTGGSINEQFF
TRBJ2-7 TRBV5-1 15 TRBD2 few TGCGCCAGCAGCTTGGGGGGCGGGGGAACTTACGAGCAGTACTTC CASSLGGGGTYEQYF
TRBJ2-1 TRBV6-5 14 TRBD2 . TGTGCCAGCAGAACCGGGACTAGCTACAATGAGCAGTTCTTC CASRTGTSYNEQFF
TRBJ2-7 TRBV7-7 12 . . TGTGCTAGGCCCTGGGGCCTAGGCGAGCAGTACTTC CARPWGLGEQYF
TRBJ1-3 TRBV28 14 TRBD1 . TGTGCCAGCAGTCCGGGGACAGATGGAAACACCATATATTTT CASSPGTDGNTIYF
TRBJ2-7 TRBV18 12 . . TGTGCCAGCTCACCGGCCACCTACGAGCAGTACTTC CASSPATYEQYF